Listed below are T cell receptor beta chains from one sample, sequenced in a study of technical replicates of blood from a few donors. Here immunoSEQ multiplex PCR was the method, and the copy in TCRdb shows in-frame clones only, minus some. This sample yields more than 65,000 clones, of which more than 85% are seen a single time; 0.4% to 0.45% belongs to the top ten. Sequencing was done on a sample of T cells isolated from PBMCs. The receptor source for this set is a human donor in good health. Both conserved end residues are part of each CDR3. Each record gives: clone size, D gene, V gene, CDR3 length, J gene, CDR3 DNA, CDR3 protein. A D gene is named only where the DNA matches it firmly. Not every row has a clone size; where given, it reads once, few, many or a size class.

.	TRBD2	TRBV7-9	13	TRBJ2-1	TGTGCCAGCAGCATAGGACTAGCGGGGGAGCAGTTCTTC	CASSIGLAGEQFF
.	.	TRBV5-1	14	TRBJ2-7	TGCGCCAGCAGCTTGGATGTTATTGGCTCCGAGCAGTACTTC	CASSLDVIGSEQYF
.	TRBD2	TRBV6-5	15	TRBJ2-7	TGTGCCAGCAGTTACCTGCGGGGGTCTAAAAGGGAGCAGTACTTC	CASSYLRGSKREQYF
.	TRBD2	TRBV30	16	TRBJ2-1	TGTGCCTGGAGTTCTCCCGGACTAGCGGGGGCGAATAAGCAGTTCTTC	CAWSSPGLAGANKQFF
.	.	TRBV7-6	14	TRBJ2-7	TGTGCCAGCAGCTTAACAGGGCTCTCCTACGAGCAGTACTTC	CASSLTGLSYEQYF
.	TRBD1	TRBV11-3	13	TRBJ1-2	TGTGCCAGCAGCCGGGACAGCAACTATGGCTACACCTTC	CASSRDSNYGYTF
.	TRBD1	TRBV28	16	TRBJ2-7	TGTGCCAGCAGTTTGCCCTTTCCGGGACAGGTCTACGAGCAGTACTTC	CASSLPFPGQVYEQYF
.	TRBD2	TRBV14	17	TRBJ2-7	TGTGCCAGCAGCCAAGAGGTGGGACTAGCGGGATTCGACGAGCAGTACTTC	CASSQEVGLAGFDEQYF
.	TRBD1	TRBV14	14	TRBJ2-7	TGTGCCAGCAGTTACGGGACAGGGAAATACGAGCAGTACTTC	CASSYGTGKYEQYF
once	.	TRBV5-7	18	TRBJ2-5	TGTGCCAGCAGCTTTGTCTTTTCCAGGGAGGTAGGGGAAGAGACCCAGTACTTC	CASSFVFSREVGEETQYF
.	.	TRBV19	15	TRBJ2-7	TGTGCCAGTAGTTCCAGTGGGGGCAGAGCCTACGAGCAGTACTTC	CASSSSGGRAYEQYF
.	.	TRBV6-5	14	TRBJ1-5	TGTGCCAGCAGCCCGAGCGGGTTCTATCAGCCCCAGCATTTT	CASSPSGFYQPQHF
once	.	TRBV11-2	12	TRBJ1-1	TGTGCCAGCAGCTTAGTGGGCAGAAAAGCTTTCTTT	CASSLVGRKAFF
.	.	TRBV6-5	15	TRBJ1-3	TGTGCCAGCGGGGGCTTGACCCGCTCTGGAAACACCATATATTTT	CASGGLTRSGNTIYF
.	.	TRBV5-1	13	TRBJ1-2	TGCGCCAGCAGCTTGTCGGTAAATTATGGCTACACCTTC	CASSLSVNYGYTF
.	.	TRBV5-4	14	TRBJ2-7	TGTGCCAGCAGCTTGGGGAGGGGATCCTACGAGCAGTACTTC	CASSLGRGSYEQYF
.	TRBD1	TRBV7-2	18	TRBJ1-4	TGTGCCAGCAGCTTAGCGCACAGGGGCCTTACAACTACTGAAAAACTGTTTTTT	CASSLAHRGLTTTEKLFF
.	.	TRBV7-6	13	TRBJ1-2	TGTGCCAGCAGCTTAAATGGGAGGAATGGCTACACCTTC	CASSLNGRNGYTF
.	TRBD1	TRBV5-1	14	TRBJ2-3	TGCGCCAGCAGCTTTCAGGGGGCGCGGGATACGCAGTATTTT	CASSFQGARDTQYF
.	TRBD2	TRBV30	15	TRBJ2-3	TGTGCCTGGAGTGCCCCGGGACTAGCGCCAGATACGCAGTATTTT	CAWSAPGLAPDTQYF
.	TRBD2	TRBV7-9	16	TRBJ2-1	TGTGCCAGCAGCTTAGCAGGCGGACTAGACGTCCATGAGCAGTTCTTC	CASSLAGGLDVHEQFF
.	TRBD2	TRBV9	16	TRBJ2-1	TGTGCCAGCAGCGTGTCATCGGGGGGGTTCTACAATGAGCAGTTCTTC	CASSVSSGGFYNEQFF
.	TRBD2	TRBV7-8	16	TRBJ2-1	TGTGCCAGCAGCTTAGGTATAGCGGGAGGGAGAAATGAGCAGTTCTTC	CASSLGIAGGRNEQFF
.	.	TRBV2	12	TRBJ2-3	TGTGCCAGCAGTGCCAGAGGCGATACGCAGTATTTT	CASSARGDTQYF
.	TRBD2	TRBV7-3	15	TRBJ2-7	TGTGCCAGCAGTTTTAGCGGGAGAGGACTCTACGAGCAGTACTTC	CASSFSGRGLYEQYF
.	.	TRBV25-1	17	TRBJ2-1	TGTGCCAGCAGTGAAGAGAAGGACAGTCTATCCTACAATGAGCAGTTCTTC	CASSEEKDSLSYNEQFF
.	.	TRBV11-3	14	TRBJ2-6	TGTGCCAGCAGCTTAGTTACTGGGGCCAACGTCCTGACTTTC	CASSLVTGANVLTF
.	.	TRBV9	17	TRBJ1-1	TGTGCCAGCAGCGTAACCCCGACAGAGAATATGAACACTGAAGCTTTCTTT	CASSVTPTENMNTEAFF
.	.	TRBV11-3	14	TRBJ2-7	TGTGCCAGCAGCGCCAGGGGCCCGGGTTACGAGCAGTACTTC	CASSARGPGYEQYF
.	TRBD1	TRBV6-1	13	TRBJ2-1	TGTGCCAGCAGTGTTGAGACAGGGAATGAGCAGTTCTTC	CASSVETGNEQFF
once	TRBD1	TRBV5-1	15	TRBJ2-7	TGCGCCAGCAGCTCGTCCCGGGACAGCTCCTACGAGCAGTACTTC	CASSSSRDSSYEQYF
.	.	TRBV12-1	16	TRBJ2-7	TGTGCCAGCAGCCCCCACCGGGACAGGGAAGCCTACGAGCAGTACTTC	CASSPHRDREAYEQYF
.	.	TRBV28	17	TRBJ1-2	TGTGCCAGCAGTTTTAGCGGGGGGCGAGGTGGGCTAGAAGGCTACACCTTC	CASSFSGGRGGLEGYTF
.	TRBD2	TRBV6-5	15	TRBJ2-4	TGTGCCAGCACCAGCGGACTAGCCCAGAAAAACATTCAGTACTTC	CASTSGLAQKNIQYF
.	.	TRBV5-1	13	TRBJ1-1	TGCGCCAGCAGCTTGGGAGCGAACACTGAAGCTTTCTTT	CASSLGANTEAFF
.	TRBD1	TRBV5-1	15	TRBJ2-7	TGCGCCAGCAGCGCCGGGACAGGGCCTGCCTACGAGCAGTACTTC	CASSAGTGPAYEQYF
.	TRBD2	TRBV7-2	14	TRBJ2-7	TGTGCCAGCAGCTTGGGACTAGCGGGGTACGAGCAGTACTTC	CASSLGLAGYEQYF
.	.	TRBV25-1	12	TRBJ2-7	TGTGCCAGCAGTGGGCTAGCCTACGAGCAGTACTTC	CASSGLAYEQYF
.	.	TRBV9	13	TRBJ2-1	TGTGCCAGCAGCTTAAGAGGCGCCAATGAGCAGTTCTTC	CASSLRGANEQFF
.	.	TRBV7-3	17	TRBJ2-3	TGTGCCAGCAGCCCGGACGGGGGTATTTATAGCACAGATACGCAGTATTTT	CASSPDGGIYSTDTQYF
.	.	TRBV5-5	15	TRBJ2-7	TGTGCCAGCAGCTCACCTGGACTCCCCTCCTACGAGCAGTACTTC	CASSSPGLPSYEQYF
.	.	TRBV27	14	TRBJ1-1	TGTGCCAGCAGTTTATGGGGGGACGGCACTGAAGCTTTCTTT	CASSLWGDGTEAFF
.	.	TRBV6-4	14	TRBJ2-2	TGTGCCAGCAAGAGTGGAGTGAACACCGGGGAGCTGTTTTTT	CASKSGVNTGELFF
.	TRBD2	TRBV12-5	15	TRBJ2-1	TGTGCTAGTGGCTACCCAGGACTAGCAGACAATGAGCAGTTCTTC	CASGYPGLADNEQFF
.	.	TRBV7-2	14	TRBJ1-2	TGTGCCAGCAGCCAGGGGCCCACTGACTATGGCTACACCTTC	CASSQGPTDYGYTF
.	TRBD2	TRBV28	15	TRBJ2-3	TGTGCCAGCAGTTTTGGCGGGAGGGCCTGGGATACGCAGTATTTT	CASSFGGRAWDTQYF
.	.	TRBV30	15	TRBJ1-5	TGTGCCTGGAGTAGGGCGGGGGCGCATGGTCAGCCCCAGCATTTT	CAWSRAGAHGQPQHF
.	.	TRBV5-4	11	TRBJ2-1	TGTGCCAGCAGCTTGACAAATGAGCAGTTCTTC	CASSLTNEQFF
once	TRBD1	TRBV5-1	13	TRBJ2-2	TGCGCCACTAGACAGGGGGTAACCGGGGAGCTGTTTTTT	CATRQGVTGELFF